This TCR beta chain was captured by sequencing in a study of human T cells and chemical hapten exposure (dated by TCRdb to the early 2020s). Turning to the overall study: For sensitization, 2% DPC in acetone was applied to a 2 cm by 2 cm area of upper inner arm skin. Patients additionally received weekly therapeutic DPC doses to the scalp throughout the roughly 23-week study period. Patch testing on the upper back used Finn chambers containing 0.01% DPC, with scoring done after 6 days according to International Contact Dermatitis Research Group standards. The mostly female patient cohort included alopecia areata with under or over 50% scalp involvement, alopecia totalis and alopecia universalis. Libraries were combined into a pool for sequencing, and differences in TCR yield between samples came mainly from small differences in library volumes within the pool. This study followed changes in the peripheral blood TCR repertoire in vivo during primary and secondary sensitization of alopecia patients to the hapten diphenylcyclopropenone (DPC). Blood was sampled from patients pre-sensitization (week 0) and at 2, 6 and about 24 weeks after DPC sensitization. For TCR sequencing, blood came from 25 to 35 alopecia patients at anywhere from one to four time points (pre-sensitization, 2, 6 and 24 weeks). Findings and caveats that apply to the study as a whole: Repeated subsampling changed both the strength of the expansion versus patch-test correlation and the threshold at which that correlation became significant. Alopecia, a presumed autoimmune disease, was present in all patients, so the immune response of the patients might differ from that of healthy individuals. The number of PT1 expanded TCRs positively correlated with patch test score, significant at thresholds 8, 16 and 32 but not 4. Compared with pre-sensitization or healthy control sets, expanded TCRs formed significantly more large CDR3 similarity clusters, which is consistent with antigen-driven responses. The number of TCRs above 1 in 1000 frequency did not change with DPC sensitization; there was no evidence of global repertoire structure alterations.

Concerning this clonotype: What this receptor recognizes is not known. No base quality information exists; no much larger clone differs at one position.

The library was made by RACE. The listed sequencing device is NextSeq 500. Library preparation attached unique molecular identifiers to individual cDNA molecules for quantitative, reproducible TCR counting. Each blood RNA sample was used to sequence both TCR alpha and TCR beta chains. On the authors' methods: A median of roughly 100,000 TCRs per sample was observed, with a range of about 20,000 to 750,000. The Decombinator software suite was used to annotate V, J and CDR3 in the TCR reads. To make PS versus PT1 abundance plots, every sample was subsampled to the same number of TCRs (28,000). Expanded TCRs were defined as absent before sensitization and observed at least eight times at the 2-week time point. TCRdb itself trimmed the public reads at Q25 with fastp, ran MiXCR and retained productive beta chains. Rows with one shared CDR3 protein collapse into an entry with the most common genes and DNA. TCRdb's processing, not the authors' own work, is the source of the V and J calls. The table for this sample lists 300,000 to 450,000 distinct CDR3 sequences; roughly 4.6% of them were counted only once. Of the sample, 2% to 3% is held by the ten largest clones.

From the germline V gene, CDR1 is SNHLY and CDR2 is FYNNEI. The junction shows trimming of 7 bases on V and 10 bases on J, and the gene matches do not reach 8 bases of it. From the cysteine through the phenylalanine, the CDR3 covers 14 amino acids. Only the CDR3 portion is preserved as DNA: 42 bases, with reading frame beginning at the first base. This specimen's time point label, interpreted: pre-sensitization, week 0. The treatment or condition tag for this specimen amounts to: therapeutic diphenylcyclopropenone sensitization with weekly scalp DPC. Blood at each patch-test visit was drawn before the patch test was applied. Patients were eligible if aged 18 to 70, diagnosed with alopecia and judged suitable for DPC therapy, and pregnant patients were excluded. Unfractionated whole blood was collected in Tempus Blood RNA tubes, and total RNA was extracted from that blood.

The rearrangement joined TRBV2 to TRBJ1-6; TRBD1 fits 9 bases in the junction. Sequences were derived from whole blood, sampled in connection with sensitization to the hapten diphenylcyclopropenone (DPC). The clonotype originates from a woman aged 45-65 years with alopecia areata. Some clones in this sample may be carry-over from other donors' samples. The CDR3: CASNLDRGSSPLHF. The sequenced DNA: TGTGCCAGCAACCTTGACAGGGGGAGCTCACCCCTCCACTTT.